The present entry profiles one TCR beta chain with its context. The sample is drawn from a study of shared clonotypes between healthy human individuals. The wider study: Each donor's CD8 memory used one plate, CD8 naive two, each CD4 subset three.

Assay: immunoSEQ multiplex PCR; the TCRdb copy retains only in-frame clones and omits some. This table has fewer than 850,000 clones, about 90% appearing once. The CDR3 contains 16 residues. Germline CDR1 SGHNT, CDR2 YENEEA. Sequencing was carried out using memory CD8+ T cells from PBMCs. Subset denoted: CD45RO+ cells pooled with CCR7-negative TemRA cells. The rearrangement uses TRBV11-3 and TRBJ2-5; 8 bases fit TRBD1. The closer fit of TRBJ2-7 to the DNA end suggests the J call may be wrong. This sequence originates from a man younger than 30 in good health. Some clones in this sample may be carry-over from other donors' samples. For the CDR3, the DNA is TGTGCCAGCAGCTTAGGACCTGGACAGGGAAACTACGAGCAGTACTTC. As protein: CASSLGPGQGNYEQYF.